These T cell receptor beta chains were read from a single sample in a study of naive and memory T cell subsets. TCRdb independently ran MiXCR on the UMI-ligation and nested PCR reads; one entry per CDR3 protein. The sample holds under 150,000 distinct CDR3 sequences, approximately 20% seen once. Sample: naive CD8+ T cells from blood. The receptors come from a human donor in good health. Both conserved end residues are part of each CDR3. D genes are given only for firm matches. Only part of the rows carry a size: once, few, many, or a class if the clone is expanded.

>-|-|TRBJ2-3|TRBV7-3|13
CASSSPHTDTQYF
TGTGCCAGCAGCTCCCCGCACACAGATACGCAGTATTTT
>-|TRBD2|TRBJ2-7|TRBV14|16
CASSQDPERGSYEQYF
TGTGCCAGCAGCCAAGATCCGGAGCGGGGGTCCTACGAGCAGTACTTC
>few|-|TRBJ2-7|TRBV28|13
CASRQTSDYEQYF
TGTGCCAGCAGGCAGACGTCGGACTACGAGCAGTACTTC
>-|-|TRBJ2-2|TRBV13|13
CASSFSATGELFF
TGTGCCAGCAGCTTCAGTGCAACCGGGGAGCTGTTTTTT
>-|TRBD1|TRBJ2-3|TRBV29-1|13
CSAERQGADTQYF
TGCAGCGCTGAAAGACAGGGCGCAGATACGCAGTATTTT
>few|-|TRBJ1-1|TRBV12-3/TRBV12-4|12
CASSIRNTEAFF
TGTGCCAGCAGCATCCGGAACACTGAAGCTTTCTTT
>-|TRBD2|TRBJ2-1|TRBV27|15
CASSLAGVSYNEQFF
TGTGCCAGCAGTTTAGCGGGAGTCTCCTACAATGAGCAGTTCTTC
>few|-|TRBJ2-7|TRBV30|12
CAWSTTGPEQYF
TGTGCCTGGAGTACGACAGGCCCCGAGCAGTACTTC
>-|TRBD2|TRBJ2-7|TRBV5-1|14
CASSLELAGDEQYF
TGCGCCAGCAGCTTGGAACTAGCGGGAGACGAGCAGTACTTC
>few|-|TRBJ2-7|TRBV6-5|13
CASSPRRAYEQYF
TGTGCCAGCAGTCCAAGAAGAGCCTACGAGCAGTACTTC
>-|-|TRBJ2-1|TRBV28|15
CASSLEDNQYNEQFF
TGTGCCAGCAGTTTAGAGGACAACCAGTACAATGAGCAGTTCTTC
>few|TRBD2|TRBJ2-7|TRBV29-1|16
CSALPPAGGPSYEQYF
TGCAGCGCCCTACCTCCGGCGGGAGGGCCGTCGTACGAGCAGTACTTC
>few|TRBD2|TRBJ2-1|TRBV6-5|15
CASTPASGGYNEQFF
TGTGCCAGCACCCCCGCTAGCGGGGGATACAATGAGCAGTTCTTC
>few|-|TRBJ2-7|TRBV20-1|16
CSAPAPTRLSPYEQYF
TGCAGTGCCCCAGCCCCGACGAGACTTAGTCCCTACGAGCAGTACTTC
>few|-|TRBJ2-7|TRBV15|16
CATSIHHASDSYEQYF
TGTGCCACCAGCATACATCACGCTAGCGACTCCTACGAGCAGTACTTC
>-|-|TRBJ2-1|TRBV4-2|13
CASSHETGNEQFF
TGTGCCAGCAGCCATGAAACCGGCAATGAGCAGTTCTTC
>-|-|TRBJ1-1|TRBV29-1|12
CSVEVQDYEAFF
TGCAGCGTTGAAGTTCAAGATTATGAAGCTTTCTTT
>few|TRBD1|TRBJ1-6|TRBV11-1|14
CASSPGQNNSPLHF
TGTGCCAGCAGCCCGGGACAGAATAATTCACCCCTCCACTTT
>-|TRBD2|TRBJ2-1|TRBV6-1|15
CASLGLAPSYNEQFF
TGTGCCAGCCTGGGACTAGCGCCTTCTTACAATGAGCAGTTCTTC
>few|TRBD1|TRBJ1-3|TRBV9|16
CASSEETGVIFDTIYF
TGTGCCAGCAGCGAAGAGACAGGGGTCATTTTTGACACCATATATTTT
>few|-|TRBJ2-7|TRBV27|12
CASRDWTYEQYF
TGTGCCAGCAGAGACTGGACCTACGAGCAGTACTTC
>-|-|TRBJ1-2|TRBV20-1|17
CSASSLGIDDANYGYTF
TGCAGTGCTAGTTCCCTGGGTATCGACGACGCAAATTATGGCTACACCTTC
>few|-|TRBJ1-1|TRBV7-9|12
CASSNQNTEAFF
TGTGCCAGCAGCAACCAGAACACTGAAGCTTTCTTT
>-|-|TRBJ1-1|TRBV5-1|14
CASSLSGRNTEAFF
TGCGCCAGCAGCTTATCAGGACGGAACACTGAAGCTTTCTTT
>-|-|TRBJ1-1|TRBV15|12
CATSRSITEAFF
TGTGCCACCAGCCGGTCGATAACTGAAGCTTTCTTT
>-|-|TRBJ2-7|TRBV12-2|17
CASRHSPGGTPLYEQYF
TGTGCAAGTCGCCACAGCCCCGGCGGGACACCACTCTACGAGCAGTACTTC